A selection of T cell receptor beta chains follows, all from one sample in a study of cytomegalovirus exposure and HLA in healthy donors. Sequencing was performed with immunoSEQ multiplex PCR; in TCRdb, only in-frame clones are kept and a portion is missing. Among over 100,000 clones listed, roughly 65% were seen once. The sequenced sample was PBMCs. The receptors originated from a man in his forties or fifties in good health and CMV-seropositive. Each CDR3 is given with its conserved first and last residue. The D gene is left open where the match is weak. Clone size, where shown, is once, few, many, or a class for clones that have expanded.

CDR3 DNA,CDR3 protein,D gene,clone size,V gene,J gene
TGTGCCAGCAGCTTTATATCAGGGACTGAAGCTTTCTTT,CASSFISGTEAFF,NA,NA,TRBV5-4,TRBJ1-1
TGCAGCGTTGGGACAGTCGTGAACACTGAAGCTTTCTTT,CSVGTVVNTEAFF,NA,once,TRBV29-1,TRBJ1-1
TGTGCCAGCAGCCGGGACACGTACACTGAAGCTTTCTTT,CASSRDTYTEAFF,NA,few,TRBV7-2,TRBJ1-1
TGCAGCGCCGTGAGAGGGAGCACAGATACGCAGTATTTT,CSAVRGSTDTQYF,NA,NA,TRBV29-1,TRBJ2-3
TGTGCCAGCGGGATCTACCGACAGGGCGAATCACCCCTCCACTTT,CASGIYRQGESPLHF,TRBD1,NA,TRBV6-5,TRBJ1-6
TGCGCCAGCAGCGGCCTAGCGGGGGGCTACAATGAGCAGTTCTTC,CASSGLAGGYNEQFF,TRBD2,NA,TRBV5-1,TRBJ2-1
TGTGCCAGCAGCCCACAGGGCGGGGGCACCGGGGAGCTGTTTTTT,CASSPQGGGTGELFF,NA,few,TRBV7-9,TRBJ2-2
TGTGCCAGTAGTTACCTTGTAGCGGGGAGCTCCTACAATGAGCAGTTCTTC,CASSYLVAGSSYNEQFF,TRBD2,NA,TRBV19,TRBJ2-1
TGCGCCAGCAGCCAAGATCGAACCAGCGGACAAGAGACCCAGTACTTC,CASSQDRTSGQETQYF,NA,few,TRBV4-1,TRBJ2-5
TGTGCCAGCAAGACAGGAGAGAGCACAGATACGCAGTATTTT,CASKTGESTDTQYF,NA,NA,TRBV6-1,TRBJ2-3
TGTGCCAGCAGCCTAATGAGTATGAACACTGAAGCTTTCTTT,CASSLMSMNTEAFF,NA,few,TRBV11-2,TRBJ1-1
TGTGCCAGTAGTCCTTGGACAGGGTTGAACACTGAAGCTTTCTTT,CASSPWTGLNTEAFF,TRBD1,NA,TRBV19,TRBJ1-1
TGTGCCAGCAGTCCCGGTTCTAGCGGCTATGGAGAGACCCAGTACTTC,CASSPGSSGYGETQYF,TRBD2,NA,TRBV11-1,TRBJ2-5
TGTGCCAGCAGTCCGGGGACAGCCATCTCCTACGAGCAGTACTTC,CASSPGTAISYEQYF,TRBD1,NA,TRBV28,TRBJ2-7
TGCGCCAGCAGCTTGGCCCGCAGACTAGCAGAAGAGACCCAGTACTTC,CASSLARRLAEETQYF,TRBD2,NA,TRBV5-1,TRBJ2-5
TGTGCCAGCAGCCCTAGACAGAGTAATGAAAAACTGTTTTTT,CASSPRQSNEKLFF,NA,NA,TRBV9,TRBJ1-4
TGTGCCAGCAGCCAGGAAGCTGAGGAGACCCAGTACTTC,CASSQEAEETQYF,NA,NA,TRBV2,TRBJ2-5
TGTGCCAGCAGTGTAGGGCTAGGAGGGTCAGATACGCAGTATTTT,CASSVGLGGSDTQYF,NA,few,TRBV2,TRBJ2-3
TGTGCCAGCAGCCGGGGATCGCCCACGCGAACTAATGAAAAACTGTTTTTT,CASSRGSPTRTNEKLFF,NA,NA,TRBV5-6,TRBJ1-4
TGTGCCAGCAGCGCCACACCATCCCGAGAGACCCAGTACTTC,CASSATPSRETQYF,NA,NA,TRBV9,TRBJ2-5
TGTGCCAGCAGTTACTCGACCCCCGGCCGGGGTGTAGCTTTCTTT,CASSYSTPGRGVAFF,NA,NA,TRBV6-5,TRBJ1-1
TGTGCCAGCTTTGGGACTCAGGGACGAGAAAAACTGTTTTTT,CASFGTQGREKLFF,NA,NA,TRBV2,TRBJ1-4
TGTGCCAGCAGGCTTACTACGAACACCGGGGAGCTGTTTTTT,CASRLTTNTGELFF,NA,few,TRBV27,TRBJ2-2
TGTGCCAGCAGCTTAGGAGTTAGCTTCAATGAGCAGTTCTTC,CASSLGVSFNEQFF,NA,few,TRBV7-9,TRBJ2-1
TGTGCTACCGCAACAGGGCGGAATGAAAAACTGTTTTTT,CATATGRNEKLFF,NA,NA,TRBV7-7,TRBJ1-4
TGCGCCAGCAGCTTGATCAACGTAGAAGGGGGCGGAGAACAGCCCCAGCATTTT,CASSLINVEGGGEQPQHF,TRBD1,NA,TRBV5-1,TRBJ1-5
TGTGCCAGCAGTCTTGGGGGGGGCCAAGAGACCCAGTACTTC,CASSLGGGQETQYF,TRBD2,NA,TRBV28,TRBJ2-5
TGTGCCAGCAGGGAGATTAGCGGGGGCCGCGGGCATGAGCAGTTCTTC,CASREISGGRGHEQFF,TRBD2,NA,TRBV11-2,TRBJ2-1
TGTGCCAGCAGCTCCGAATTACAGGGGTTCTACGAGCAGTACTTC,CASSSELQGFYEQYF,TRBD1,NA,TRBV7-9,TRBJ2-7
TGTGCCAGCAGCTTAATACGGAATTCACCCCTCCACTTT,CASSLIRNSPLHF,NA,NA,TRBV7-2,TRBJ1-6
TGTGCCAGTATTCCCGGGACAGCACCACATCAGCCCCAGCATTTT,CASIPGTAPHQPQHF,TRBD1,NA,TRBV19,TRBJ1-5
TGTGCCGGCTGCCATGGCAGGGTTGGCACCGGGGAGCTGTTTTTT,CAGCHGRVGTGELFF,NA,NA,TRBV2,TRBJ2-2
TGTGCCAGCAGTTACCGGGGGAGGGAGACGGACATTCAGTACTTC,CASSYRGRETDIQYF,TRBD2,NA,TRBV6-5,TRBJ2-4